Following are 9 T cell receptor beta chains from one sample sequenced in a study of long-term antiretroviral therapy in people with HIV. Survey-level immunoSEQ v3.0 assays were run. The assay was immunoSEQ multiplex PCR, and TCRdb's table has in-frame clones only and misses some. The sample yields tens of thousands of clones, less than 85% seen once. This specimen consisted of unsorted PBMCs, obtained roughly 2.3 years after starting antiretroviral therapy. These receptors all stem from a man between 35 and 55 years old with HIV.

The chain combines TRBV11-2 with TRBJ1-1; TRBD1 matches at 7 bases. The J segment lost 2 bases and the V segment lost 1 base, leaving 4 bases of the junction unmatched. Germline V gene lookup returns CDR1 SGHAT and CDR2 FQNNGV. The CDR3 is 15 amino acids. This CDR3 reads CASSLAPGGNTEAFF. The CDR3 DNA reads TGTGCCAGCAGCTTAGCGCCAGGGGGAAACACTGAAGCTTTCTTT.

The chain links TRBV10-3 to TRBJ2-2; D might be TRBD1 or TRBD2, each matching 5 bases. CDR3 length: 16 residues. V was pared by 2 bases and J by 1 base, with 11 bases between. Germline CDR1 is ENHRY and CDR2 is SYGVKD. CDR3 protein: CAISEVRGGNTGELFF. CDR3 nucleotides: TGTGCCATCAGTGAGGTCCGGGGCGGGAACACCGGGGAGCTGTTTTTT.

The rearrangement links TRBV13 to TRBJ2-3; D is ambiguous. Per the germline V gene, CDR1 is PRHDT and CDR2 is FYEKMQ (reference sequence). The CDR3 is 18 amino acids. Trimming pared 5 bases from V and 2 bases from J, leaving 23 bases between. The CDR3 sequence: CASSRAQSFPKYTDTQYF. CDR3 in DNA: TGTGCCAGCAGCCGGGCCCAGTCGTTTCCGAAATACACAGATACGCAGTATTTT.

This rearrangement joins TRBV7-9 to TRBJ2-3; the D is unclear. Looked up from germline, CDR1 is SEHNR and CDR2 is FQNEAQ (reference sequence). The V end was cut by 5 bases, the J end by 6 bases, with 15 bases between. The CDR3 contains 14 residues. The CDR3 bases are TGTGCCAGCAGCCCCATCCCCGGGTCGGATACGCAGTATTTT. It encodes CASSPIPGSDTQYF.

The chain is built from TRBV28 and TRBJ2-7; 9 positions agree with TRBD2. V lost 6 bases and J lost 1; bases outside the gene matches: 10. Germline V CDR1 and CDR2: MDHEN, SYDVKM. There are 16 residues in the CDR3. The CDR3 loop is CASRPMTSGASYEQYF. DNA of the CDR3: TGTGCCAGCAGACCAATGACTAGCGGCGCATCCTACGAGCAGTACTTC.

V usage is TRBV5-1 and J usage is TRBJ2-6; TRBD2 is a possible D gene (6 bases). Germline CDR1 SGHRS, CDR2 YFSETQ. The CDR3 loop spans 16 amino acids. V lost 3 bases, J lost 0 bases, and 10 bases lay in between. The CDR3 DNA is TGCGCCAGCAGCTCGGTAGCGGCCTCTGGGGCCAACGTCCTGACTTTC. Translating gives CASSSVAASGANVLTF.

The chain carries TRBV20-1 and TRBJ2-7; D is perhaps TRBD2 (6 bases). CDR3 size: 11 residues. Germline CDR1 reads DFQATT; CDR2 reads SNEGSKA (reference sequence). In nucleotides, the CDR3 is TGCAGCGTCGGCCCCGGGGGAGTACGGTACTTC. Its translation is CSVGPGGVRYF.

The V gene is TRBV10-3, the J gene TRBJ2-5; D possibly uses TRBD1 or TRBD2 (6 bases each). The CDR3 sequence is 14 residues long. Trimming took off 7 bases at V and 5 bases at J, with 17 bases between the two ends. Germline V gene data show CDR1 as ENHRY and CDR2 as SYGVKD. CDR3 sequence reads: CAIKTEGELETQYF. CDR3 sequence (DNA): TGTGCCATCAAAACGGAGGGGGAGTTGGAGACCCAGTACTTC.

This chain connects TRBV7-9 to TRBJ1-4; a possible D gene is TRBD1 (5 bases). CDR1 is SEHNR, CDR2 FQNEAQ, per germline (reference sequence). The CDR3 consists of 13 residues. V lost 10 bases to trimming and J lost 3 bases, with 12 bases between them. The CDR3 nucleotides read TGTGCCACCATCCGGGACCCTAATGAAAAACTGTTTTTT. Its protein product is CATIRDPNEKLFF.